The entry below describes one TCR beta chain. This specimen comes from a study of blood T cell repertoires in COVID-19. This CDR3 has 15 amino acids. CDR1 is MDHEN, CDR2 SYDVKM, per germline. V lost 5 bases and J lost 0; bases outside the gene matches: 5. As handled by the study authors: Amplifying reference gene primers gave estimates of nucleated cell counts. Profiled with immunoSEQ multiplex PCR; TCRdb holds only in-frame clones, not every one. That table furnishes V, J and clone size, whereas the DNA furnished D and trimming. The sample lists 48,000 or so clones, 65% to 90% seen once, with about 3% in the top ten.

The receptor comes from a woman older than 75 with COVID-19, enrolled during active disease. This chain links TRBV28 with TRBJ2-7, with 9 bases fitting TRBD2. Sample: peripheral blood. This CDR3 is CASSQHSGSSYEQYF. CDR3 DNA sequence: TGTGCCAGCAGTCAACATAGCGGGAGCTCCTACGAGCAGTACTTC. The variable domain in full, completed from reference TRBV28 and TRBJ2-7, reads DVKVTQSSRYLVKRTGEKVFLECVQDMDHENMFWYRQDPGLGLRLIYFSYDVKMKEKGDIPEGYSVSREKKERFSLILESASTNQTSMYLCASSQHSGSSYEQYFGPGTRLTVT.